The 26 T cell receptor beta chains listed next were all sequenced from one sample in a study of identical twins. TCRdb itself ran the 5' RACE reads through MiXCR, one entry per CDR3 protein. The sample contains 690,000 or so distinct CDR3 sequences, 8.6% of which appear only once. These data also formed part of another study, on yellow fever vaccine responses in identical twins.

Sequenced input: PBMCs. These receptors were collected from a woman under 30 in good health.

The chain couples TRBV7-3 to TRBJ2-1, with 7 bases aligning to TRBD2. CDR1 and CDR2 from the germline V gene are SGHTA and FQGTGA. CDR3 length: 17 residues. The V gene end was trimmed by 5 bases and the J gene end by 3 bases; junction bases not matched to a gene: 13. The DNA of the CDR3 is TGTGCCAGCAGCCCGACCGCTCGGGGGGACCTCTACAATGAGCAGTTCTTC. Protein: CASSPTARGDLYNEQFF.

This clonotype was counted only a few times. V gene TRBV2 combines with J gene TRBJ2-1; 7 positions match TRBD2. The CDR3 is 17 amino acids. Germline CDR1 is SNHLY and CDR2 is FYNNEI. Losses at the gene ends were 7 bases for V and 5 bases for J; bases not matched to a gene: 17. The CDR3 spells CASTDSGGRRGNNEQFF. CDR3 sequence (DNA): TGTGCCAGCACCGACTCTGGTGGCCGGCGGGGGAACAATGAGCAGTTCTTC.

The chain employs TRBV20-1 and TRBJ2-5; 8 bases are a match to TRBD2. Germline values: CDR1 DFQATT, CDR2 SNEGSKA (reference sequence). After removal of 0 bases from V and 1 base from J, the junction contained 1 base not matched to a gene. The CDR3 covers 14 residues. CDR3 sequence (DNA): TGCAGTGCTAGAGAGGCGGGGGGCCAAGAGACCCAGTACTTC. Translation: CSAREAGGQETQYF.

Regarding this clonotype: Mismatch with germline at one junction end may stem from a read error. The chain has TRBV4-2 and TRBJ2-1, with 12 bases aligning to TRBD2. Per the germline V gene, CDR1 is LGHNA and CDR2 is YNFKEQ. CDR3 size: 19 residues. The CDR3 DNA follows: TGTGCCGGCAGAGCAATTGGGCTAGCGGGAGGGAGCTCCTACAATGAGCAGTTCTTC. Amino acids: CAGRAIGLAGGSSYNEQFF.

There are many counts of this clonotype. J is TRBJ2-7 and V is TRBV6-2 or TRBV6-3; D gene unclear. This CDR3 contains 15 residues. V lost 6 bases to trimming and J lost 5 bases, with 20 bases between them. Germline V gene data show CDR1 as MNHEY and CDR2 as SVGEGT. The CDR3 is CASSLLGPLVHEQYF. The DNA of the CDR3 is TGTGCCAGCAGCCTTCTGGGTCCCCTGGTCCACGAGCAGTACTTC.

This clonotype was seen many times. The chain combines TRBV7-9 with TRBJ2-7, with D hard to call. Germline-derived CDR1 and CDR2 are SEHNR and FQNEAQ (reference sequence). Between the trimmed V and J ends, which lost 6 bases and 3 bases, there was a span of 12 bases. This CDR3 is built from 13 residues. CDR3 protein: CASSPPASYEQYF. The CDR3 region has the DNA TGTGCCAGCAGTCCACCCGCTAGCTACGAGCAGTACTTC.

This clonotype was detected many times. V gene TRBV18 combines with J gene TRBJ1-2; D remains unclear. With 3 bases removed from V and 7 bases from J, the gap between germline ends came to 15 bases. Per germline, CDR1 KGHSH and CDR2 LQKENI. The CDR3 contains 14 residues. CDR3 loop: CASSPDVDLLGYTF. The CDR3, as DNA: TGTGCCAGCTCACCGGACGTAGACCTGCTTGGCTACACCTTC.

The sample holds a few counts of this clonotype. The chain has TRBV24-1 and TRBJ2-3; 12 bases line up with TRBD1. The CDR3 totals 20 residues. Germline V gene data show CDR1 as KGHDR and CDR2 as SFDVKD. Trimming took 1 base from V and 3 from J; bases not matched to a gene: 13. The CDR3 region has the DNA TGTGCCACCAGTGATTTAACCGGGACAGGGGGCGAGGTGTTTACAGATACGCAGTATTTT. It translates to CATSDLTGTGGEVFTDTQYF.

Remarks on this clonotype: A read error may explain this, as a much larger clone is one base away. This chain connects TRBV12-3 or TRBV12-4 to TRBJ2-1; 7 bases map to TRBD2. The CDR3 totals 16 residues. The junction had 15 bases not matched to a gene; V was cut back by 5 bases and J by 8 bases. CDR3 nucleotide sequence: TGTGCCAGCAGTCTTAGCGGGTGGGCCAGCAATGATGAGCAGTTCTTC. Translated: CASSLSGWASNDEQFF.

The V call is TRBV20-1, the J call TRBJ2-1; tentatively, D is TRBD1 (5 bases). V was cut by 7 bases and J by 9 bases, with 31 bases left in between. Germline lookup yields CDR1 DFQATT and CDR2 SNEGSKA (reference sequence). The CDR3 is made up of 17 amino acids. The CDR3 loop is CSGMADALGQPLGEQFF. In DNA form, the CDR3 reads TGCAGTGGCATGGCTGACGCATTGGGGCAACCTTTGGGTGAGCAGTTCTTC.

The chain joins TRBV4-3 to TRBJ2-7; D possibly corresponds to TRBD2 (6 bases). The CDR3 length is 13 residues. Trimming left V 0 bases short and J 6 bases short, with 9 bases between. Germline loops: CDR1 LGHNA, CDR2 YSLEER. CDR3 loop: CASSQDSGVEQYF. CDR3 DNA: TGCGCCAGCAGCCAAGATTCGGGGGTCGAGCAGTACTTC.

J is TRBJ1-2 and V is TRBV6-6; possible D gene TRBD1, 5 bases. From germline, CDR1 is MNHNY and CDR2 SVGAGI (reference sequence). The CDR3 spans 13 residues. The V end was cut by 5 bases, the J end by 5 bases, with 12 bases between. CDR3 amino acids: CASSSDSTYGYTF. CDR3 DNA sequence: TGTGCCAGCAGTAGCGACAGTACATATGGCTACACCTTC.

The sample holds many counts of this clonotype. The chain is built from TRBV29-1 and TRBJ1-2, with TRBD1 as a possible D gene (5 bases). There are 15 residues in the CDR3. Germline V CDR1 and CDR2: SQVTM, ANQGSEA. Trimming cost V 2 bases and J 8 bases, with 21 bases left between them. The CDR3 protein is CSVETVQGSPTGYTF. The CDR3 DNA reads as TGCAGCGTTGAAACGGTGCAGGGTTCTCCGACCGGCTACACCTTC.

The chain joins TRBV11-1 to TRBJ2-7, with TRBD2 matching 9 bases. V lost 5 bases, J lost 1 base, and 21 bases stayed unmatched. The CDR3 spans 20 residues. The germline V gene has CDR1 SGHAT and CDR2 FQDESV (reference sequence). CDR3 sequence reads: CASSPRRVRLAGWISYEQYF. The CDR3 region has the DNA TGTGCCAGCAGCCCCCGGAGGGTACGGCTAGCGGGATGGATTTCCTACGAGCAGTACTTC.

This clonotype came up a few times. The CDR3 DNA reads as TGTGCCAGTAGTATCGCGGGGGGAGAGACCCAGTACTTC. Translation gives CASSIAGGETQYF. V and J are TRBV19 and TRBJ2-5; TRBD2 agrees at 8 bases. CDR3 size: 13 residues. The trim removed 3 bases at V and 4 bases at J, leaving 1 base unmatched. Germline V gene sequence: CDR1 LNHDA, CDR2 SQIVND (reference sequence).

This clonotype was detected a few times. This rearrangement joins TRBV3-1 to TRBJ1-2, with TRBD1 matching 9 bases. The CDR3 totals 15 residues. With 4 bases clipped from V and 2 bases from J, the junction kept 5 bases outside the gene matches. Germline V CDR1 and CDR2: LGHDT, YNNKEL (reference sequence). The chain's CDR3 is CASSPKGQGNYGYTF. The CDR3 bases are TGTGCCAGCAGCCCGAAAGGACAGGGGAACTATGGCTACACCTTC.

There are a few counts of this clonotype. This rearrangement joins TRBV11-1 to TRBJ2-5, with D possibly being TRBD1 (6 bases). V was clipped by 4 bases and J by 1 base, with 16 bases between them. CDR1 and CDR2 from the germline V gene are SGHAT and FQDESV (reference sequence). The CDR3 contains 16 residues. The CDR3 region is CASSSYPTGFQETQYF. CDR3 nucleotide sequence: TGTGCCAGCAGCTCCTACCCTACAGGGTTCCAAGAGACCCAGTACTTC.

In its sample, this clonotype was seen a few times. The CDR3 DNA is TGTGCCACCGAGGGACTGCCCTACGAGCAGTACTTC. It is translated as CATEGLPYEQYF. V gene TRBV2 combines with J gene TRBJ2-7; perhaps TRBD2 as D (6 bases). Per germline, CDR1 SNHLY and CDR2 FYNNEI. V was clipped by 10 bases and J by 2 bases, with 12 bases between them. The CDR3 sequence is 12 residues long.

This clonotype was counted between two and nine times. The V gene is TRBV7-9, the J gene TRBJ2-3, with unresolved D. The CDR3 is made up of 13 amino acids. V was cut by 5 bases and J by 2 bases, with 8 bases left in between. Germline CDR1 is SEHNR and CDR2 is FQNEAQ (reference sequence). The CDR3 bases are TGTGCCAGCAGCCCCAAAGACACAGATACGCAGTATTTT. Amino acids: CASSPKDTDTQYF.

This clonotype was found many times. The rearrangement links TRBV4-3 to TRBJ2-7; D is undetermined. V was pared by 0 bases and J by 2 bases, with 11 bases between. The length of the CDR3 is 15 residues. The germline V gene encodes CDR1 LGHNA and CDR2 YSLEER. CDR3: CASSQDRTTAYEQYF. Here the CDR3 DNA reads TGCGCCAGCAGCCAAGATCGAACGACCGCCTACGAGCAGTACTTC.

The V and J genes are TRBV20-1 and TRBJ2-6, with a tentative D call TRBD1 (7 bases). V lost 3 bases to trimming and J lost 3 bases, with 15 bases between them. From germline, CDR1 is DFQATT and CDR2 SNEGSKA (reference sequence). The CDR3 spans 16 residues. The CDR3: CSARGGGGGGANVLTF. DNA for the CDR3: TGCAGTGCTAGGGGTGGAGGGGGCGGTGGGGCCAACGTCCTGACTTTC.

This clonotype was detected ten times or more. CDR3 amino acids: CASSLHISGLAELNEQFF. The CDR3 DNA follows: TGTGCCAGCAGTCTCCATATCTCGGGACTAGCGGAATTAAATGAGCAGTTCTTC. The J gene is TRBJ2-1, the V gene TRBV6-2 or TRBV6-3; 11 bases agree with TRBD2. Germline V CDR1 and CDR2: MNHEY, SVGEGT. CDR3 length: 18 residues. J was trimmed by 7 bases and V by 5 bases; bases with no gene match: 16.

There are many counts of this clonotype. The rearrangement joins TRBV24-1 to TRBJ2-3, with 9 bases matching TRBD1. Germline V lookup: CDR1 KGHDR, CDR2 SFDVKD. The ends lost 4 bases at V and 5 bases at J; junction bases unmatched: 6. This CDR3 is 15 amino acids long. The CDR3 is CATSDSGTGIDTQYF. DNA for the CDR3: TGTGCCACCAGTGACTCCGGGACAGGGATAGATACGCAGTATTTT.

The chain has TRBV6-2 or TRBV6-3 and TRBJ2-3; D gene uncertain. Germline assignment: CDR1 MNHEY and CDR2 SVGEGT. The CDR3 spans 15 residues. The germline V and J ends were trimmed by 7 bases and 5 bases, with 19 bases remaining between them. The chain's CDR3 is CASKSGTRWEDTQYF. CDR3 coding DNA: TGTGCCAGCAAGTCCGGCACCCGCTGGGAAGATACGCAGTATTTT.

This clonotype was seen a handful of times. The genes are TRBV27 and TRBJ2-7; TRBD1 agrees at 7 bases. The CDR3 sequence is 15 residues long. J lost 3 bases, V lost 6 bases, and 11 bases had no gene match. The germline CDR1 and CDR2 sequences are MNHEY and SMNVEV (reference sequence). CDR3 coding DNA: TGTGCCAGCAGCCTAACCCGACAGGGCGGCTACGAGCAGTACTTC. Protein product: CASSLTRQGGYEQYF.

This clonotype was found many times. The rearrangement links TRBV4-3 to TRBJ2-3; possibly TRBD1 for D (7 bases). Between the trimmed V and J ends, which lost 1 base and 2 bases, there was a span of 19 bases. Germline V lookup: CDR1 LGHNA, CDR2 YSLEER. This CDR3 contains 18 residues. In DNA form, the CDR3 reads TGCGCCAGCAGCCAAGCCGACAGGGCGGACTATCACACAGATACGCAGTATTTT. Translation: CASSQADRADYHTDTQYF.